The next 24 T cell receptor beta chains were all read from a single sample in a study of Ad26.COV2.S vaccination and SARS-CoV-2 variants. Measured with immunoSEQ multiplex PCR; TCRdb has only the in-frame clones, and not every one. The sample carries some 190,000 clones, around nine tenths recorded once. This material consisted of peripheral blood, taken after recovery from COVID-19. These receptors all come from a human donor who had recovered from COVID-19.

The chain recombines TRBV5-5 with TRBJ2-3; D is unclear. CDR3 length: 14 residues. Germline CDR1 SGHKS, CDR2 YYEKEE (reference sequence). The germline V and J ends were trimmed by 1 base and 4 bases, with 10 bases remaining between them. The CDR3 coding sequence is TGTGCCAGCAGCTTGCATGGAGAGTCAGATACGCAGTATTTT. Amino acids: CASSLHGESDTQYF.

This clone was found a few times. This sequence joins TRBV27 and TRBJ1-5; D is unresolved. CDR3 length: 13 residues. The germline V gene encodes CDR1 MNHEY and CDR2 SMNVEV (reference sequence). V was pared by 5 bases and J by 1 base, with 6 bases between. This CDR3 is CASSLDSNQPQHF. The CDR3 DNA is TGTGCCAGCAGTCTGGACAGCAATCAGCCCCAGCATTTT.

This chain's CDR3 is CASSLSGGTQYF. The CDR3 DNA is TGTGCCAGCAGCCTGTCCGGTGGTACGCAGTATTTT. This chain connects TRBV7-9 to TRBJ2-3, with D unclear. V was pared by 5 bases and J by 8 bases, with 11 bases between. The CDR3 extends over 12 amino acids. The germline V gene encodes CDR1 SEHNR and CDR2 FQNEAQ (reference sequence).

This chain links TRBV3-1 (or the pseudogene TRBV3-2) with TRBJ1-3, with D maybe TRBD1 (5 bases). The CDR3 spans 13 residues. Trimming shortened V by 6 bases and J by 3 bases, and 9 bases separated the two germline ends. CDR1 and CDR2 from the germline V gene are LGHDT and YNNKEL (reference sequence). For the CDR3, the DNA is TGTGCCAGCAGGAGGGGAGTTGGAAACACCATATATTTT. Its translation: CASRRGVGNTIYF.

The V call is TRBV7-2, the J call TRBJ1-6; 8 bases match TRBD1. CDR3 length: 18 amino acids. The germline CDR1 and CDR2 sequences are SGHTA and FQGNSA. The J segment lost 4 bases and the V segment lost 4 bases, leaving 12 bases of the junction unmatched. This chain's CDR3 is CASSSHSYQGAYNSPLHF. The CDR3 DNA is TGTGCCAGCAGCTCCCACTCCTACCAGGGGGCATATAATTCACCCCTCCACTTT.

This chain links TRBV30 with TRBJ1-5; D unclear. Between the trimmed V and J ends, which lost 1 base and 4 bases, there was a span of 5 bases. The length of the CDR3 is 12 residues. In germline, CDR1 is GTSNPN, CDR2 SVGIG (reference sequence). CDR3 sequence reads: CAWSDGNQPQHF. The CDR3 coding sequence is TGTGCCTGGAGTGATGGGAATCAGCCCCAGCATTTT.

The sample holds one count of this clone. V usage is TRBV15 and J usage is TRBJ1-3; no clear D gene. V gave up 5 bases and J gave up 2 bases, with 13 bases separating them. Germline CDR1 is LNHNV and CDR2 is YYDKDF (reference sequence). CDR3 length: 15 amino acids. The CDR3 nucleotides read TGTGCCACCAGCTCCCAGACTCTACCTGGAAACACCATATATTTT. This encodes CATSSQTLPGNTIYF.

The V and J genes are TRBV5-1 and TRBJ2-2; TRBD2 agrees at 8 bases. Trimming took 7 bases from V and 9 from J; bases not matched to a gene: 5. The CDR3 has 12 residues. In germline, CDR1 is SGHRS, CDR2 YFSETQ. CDR3 in amino acids: CASGLAGRELFF. As DNA, the CDR3 is TGCGCCAGCGGACTAGCTGGGCGGGAGCTGTTTTTT.

The J gene is TRBJ2-2, the V gene TRBV7-9, with D possibly TRBD2 on 6 matching bases. Germline assignment: CDR1 SEHNR and CDR2 FQNEAQ (reference sequence). This CDR3 region has 15 residues. V lost 7 bases, J lost 5 bases, and 17 bases lay in between. The CDR3 DNA reads as TGTGCCAGCAACTTCGGGGGAGTGGATACCGGGGAGCTGTTTTTT. It is translated as CASNFGGVDTGELFF.

V usage is TRBV7-9 and J usage is TRBJ1-1; D ambiguous. The CDR3 is 14 amino acids. The V end lost 4 bases, the J end lost 5 bases, and 14 bases lay between the germline ends. Germline assignment: CDR1 SEHNR and CDR2 FQNEAQ (reference sequence). The CDR3 coding sequence is TGTGCCAGCAGCTCAAGGGTCGGGTCGACTGAAGCTTTCTTT. Amino acid sequence: CASSSRVGSTEAFF.

In this sample, this clone turned up once. The chain couples TRBV2 to TRBJ2-2, with 8 nucleotides matching TRBD1. The CDR3 length is 15 residues. CDR1 SNHLY and CDR2 FYNNEI come from the germline V gene. J lost 4 bases, V lost 6 bases, and 7 bases had no gene match. CDR3 sequence reads: CASRIWTGSTGELFF. In DNA, the CDR3 is TGTGCCAGCAGAATTTGGACAGGGTCCACCGGGGAGCTGTTTTTT.

The chain employs TRBV2 and TRBJ1-2; no clear D. The length of the CDR3 is 14 residues. Trimming removed 3 bases from V and 8 bases from J, with 16 bases in between. The germline V gene encodes CDR1 SNHLY and CDR2 FYNNEI. CDR3 protein: CASSDFKGAWGYTF. As DNA, the CDR3 is TGTGCCAGCAGTGATTTTAAAGGCGCTTGGGGCTACACCTTC.

This clone was seen more than once but under ten times. The rearrangement joins TRBV10-3 to TRBJ2-2, with D perhaps given as TRBD1 or TRBD2 (5 bases each). This CDR3 spans 13 amino acids. V lost 7 bases, J lost 4 bases, and 10 bases lay in between. Germline loops: CDR1 ENHRY, CDR2 SYGVKD. CDR3 bases: TGTGCCATCACCGATGGGGGCACCGGGGAGCTGTTTTTT. Its protein product is CAITDGGTGELFF.

J is TRBJ2-3 and V is TRBV4-1, with a tentative D call TRBD1 (5 bases). Germline V gene sequence: CDR1 MGHRA, CDR2 YSYEKL. The CDR3 has 16 residues. Trimming took 0 bases from V and 0 from J, leaving 10 bases between them. The CDR3 loop is CASSQDRQGSTDTQYF. In DNA form, the CDR3 reads TGCGCCAGCAGCCAAGATCGCCAGGGAAGCACAGATACGCAGTATTTT.

The chain has TRBV3-1 (or the pseudogene TRBV3-2) and TRBJ2-5, with D possibly called TRBD1 or TRBD2 (5 bases each). V lost 0 bases to trimming and J lost 1 base, with 9 bases between them. Germline-derived CDR1 and CDR2 are LGHDT and YNNKEL (reference sequence). The CDR3 runs to 15 residues. DNA for the CDR3: TGTGCCAGCAGCCAAGAAACGGGGCCCCAAGAGACCCAGTACTTC. Translated, it gives CASSQETGPQETQYF.

The V gene is TRBV7-8, the J gene TRBJ2-1; perhaps TRBD2 as D (5 bases). Germline CDR1 SGHVS, CDR2 FQNEAQ. V lost 5 bases and J 6 bases, leaving 20 bases between the germline ends. The CDR3 is 16 amino acids. CDR3 bases: TGTGCCAGCAGCCCCGTGGCGGTAACAGAGGGCAATGAGCAGTTCTTC. Its translation: CASSPVAVTEGNEQFF.

The rearrangement joins TRBV7-9 to TRBJ1-1, with TRBD1 matching 8 bases. The V segment lost 7 bases and the J segment 7 bases; nucleotides outside the gene matches: 5. The germline V gene encodes CDR1 SEHNR and CDR2 FQNEAQ (reference sequence). The CDR3 sequence is 12 residues long. CDR3 loop: CASKQGGNEAFF. CDR3 coding DNA: TGTGCCAGCAAACAGGGGGGGAATGAAGCTTTCTTT.

The chain is built from TRBV3-1 (or the pseudogene TRBV3-2) and TRBJ2-7; D uncertain. Trimming removed 1 base from V and 0 bases from J, with 10 bases in between. There are 15 residues in the CDR3. In germline, CDR1 is LGHDT, CDR2 YNNKEL (reference sequence). The CDR3 DNA reads TGTGCCAGCAGCCAAGGGCTCTCAGTCTCCTACGAGCAGTACTTC. It is translated as CASSQGLSVSYEQYF.

The chain links TRBV9 to TRBJ1-4; D is ambiguous. The CDR3 consists of 14 residues. The germline V gene has CDR1 SGDLS and CDR2 YYNGEE. Between the trimmed V and J ends, which lost 4 bases and 5 bases, there was a span of 12 bases. In DNA, the CDR3 is TGTGCCAGCAGCCCATATGGAGGAAATGAAAAACTGTTTTTT. It yields the protein CASSPYGGNEKLFF. The full variable domain, its missing parts supplied by reference TRBV9 and TRBJ1-4, is DSGVTQTPKHLITATGQRVTLRCSPRSGDLSVYWYQQSLDQGLQFLIQYYNGEERAKGNILERFSAQQFPDLHSELNLSSLELGDSALYFCASSPYGGNEKLFFGSGTQLSVL.

The chain combines TRBV24-1 with TRBJ1-5; the match to TRBD1 covers 11 bases. J was trimmed by 7 bases and V by 4 bases; bases with no gene match: 17. Germline V CDR1 and CDR2: KGHDR, SFDVKD. This CDR3 contains 19 residues. CDR3 in DNA: TGTGCCACCAGTGACCCCTCAGAAGGGACAGGGGGGTCCCGGCAGCCCCAGCATTTT. Amino acids: CATSDPSEGTGGSRQPQHF.

CDR3: CASSLDRSSSVLHF. DNA for the CDR3: TGTGCCAGCAGTCTGGACAGGTCTAGCTCGGTCCTCCACTTT. The V and J genes are TRBV6-6 and TRBJ1-6, with 7 bases that match TRBD1. The CDR3 is 14 residues long. The ends lost 5 bases at V and 15 bases at J; junction bases unmatched: 13. Germline lookup yields CDR1 MNHNY and CDR2 SVGAGI (reference sequence).

This clone showed up just a few times. The chain has TRBV7-3 and TRBJ2-7, with D perhaps TRBD2 (6 bases). CDR1 and CDR2 from the germline V gene are SGHTA and FQGTGA. Trimming pared 4 bases from V and 6 bases from J, leaving 13 bases between. This CDR3 is 13 amino acids long. CDR3: CASSSGGDREQYF. As DNA, the CDR3 is TGTGCCAGCAGCTCCGGGGGAGACCGCGAGCAGTACTTC.

This chain links TRBV9 with TRBJ1-3; D is undetermined. Germline loops: CDR1 SGDLS, CDR2 YYNGEE. Between the trimmed V and J ends, which lost 0 bases and 8 bases, there was a span of 9 bases. The CDR3 runs to 13 residues. The CDR3 coding sequence is TGTGCCAGCAGCGTAGAATCGGGCGACACCATATATTTT. Amino acid sequence: CASSVESGDTIYF.

The chain links TRBV4-1 to TRBJ2-7; TRBD2 matches at 7 bases. V shed 4 bases and J 2 bases; nucleotides not matched to a gene: 11. Germline CDR1 MGHRA, CDR2 YSYEKL. This CDR3 is 16 amino acids long. CDR3 nucleotide sequence: TGCGCCAGCAGCCTACGGTCGGGGGGATTAACCTACGAGCAGTACTTC. Translating it yields CASSLRSGGLTYEQYF.